Below are 10 T cell receptor beta chains sequenced from a single sample in a study of T cells in Graves' hyperthyroidism and ophthalmopathy. Template material for amplifying TCR beta CDR3 regions consisted of RNA transcripts. The TCR CDR3 was amplified in a first-round RT-PCR using the HTBI primer set. TCRdb fed the multiplex PCR reads into MiXCR, producing one record per CDR3 protein. The data show around 600,000 distinct CDR3 sequences, about 14% seen once. Sample: blood. The receptors derive from a woman aged 45-59 years with Graves' ophthalmopathy.

This clonotype showed up many times. The rearrangement links TRBV20-1 to TRBJ2-7, with 8 bases fitting TRBD1. CDR3 length: 15 amino acids. V shed 6 bases, J shed 0 bases, and the junction held 10 bases outside the gene matches. Germline CDR1 is DFQATT and CDR2 is SNEGSKA (reference sequence). This CDR3 reads CSAHVKDRGSYEQYF. CDR3 bases: TGCAGTGCCCACGTCAAAGACAGGGGCTCCTACGAGCAGTACTTC.

This clonotype was seen only a few times. The chain joins TRBV25-1 to TRBJ1-2; unclear D gene. CDR3 length: 13 residues. V was clipped by 1 base and J by 8 bases, with 11 bases between them. Germline loops: CDR1 MGHDK, CDR2 SYGVNS. The CDR3 here is CASSEFGDLGYTF. The CDR3 region has the DNA TGTGCCAGCAGTGAATTTGGGGATCTCGGCTACACCTTC.

The V call is TRBV5-1, the J call TRBJ2-1, with 7 bases lining up with TRBD2. Germline V gene lookup returns CDR1 SGHRS and CDR2 YFSETQ. The CDR3 is 15 amino acids. With 5 bases clipped from V and 0 bases from J, the junction kept 5 bases outside the gene matches. CDR3 coding DNA: TGCGCCAGCAGTTCGGTAGCGGGCTCCTACAATGAGCAGTTCTTC. Translation: CASSSVAGSYNEQFF.

This clonotype was seen repeatedly, ten times or more. The V and J genes are TRBV7-9 and TRBJ2-3; the D call may be TRBD1 or TRBD2 (5 bases each). CDR1 and CDR2 (germline): SEHNR, FQNEAQ (reference sequence). The V end lost 2 bases, the J end lost 1 base, and 22 bases lay between the germline ends. This CDR3 spans 19 amino acids. The CDR3 sequence: CASSLWPPWDGAGTDTQYF. CDR3 in DNA: TGTGCCAGCAGCTTATGGCCGCCGTGGGACGGAGCTGGCACAGATACGCAGTATTTT.

This clonotype was detected only a few times. This chain uses TRBV28 with TRBJ2-7, with 9 bases aligning to TRBD2. V was pared by 4 bases and J by 2 bases, with 6 bases of the junction left unmatched. Germline values: CDR1 MDHEN, CDR2 SYDVKM. This CDR3 has 15 residues. The CDR3 DNA sequence: TGTGCCAGCAGTTCCCTTAGCGGGAGAACCTACGAGCAGTACTTC. It translates to CASSSLSGRTYEQYF.

The table lists this clonotype with many counts. The rearrangement uses TRBV3-1 and TRBJ1-1; no reliable D call. From germline, CDR1 is LGHDT and CDR2 YNNKEL (reference sequence). This CDR3 spans 14 amino acids. V lost 4 bases and J lost 3, with 12 bases in between. The CDR3 region has the DNA TGTGCCAGCAGCCGATCCGATGGAGACACTGAAGCTTTCTTT. Translating it yields CASSRSDGDTEAFF.

This clonotype was seen ten or more times. The chain uses TRBV4-3 and TRBJ2-7; 10 bases map to TRBD1. From germline, CDR1 is LGHNA and CDR2 YSLEER. The ends lost 4 bases at V and 3 bases at J; junction bases unmatched: 3. CDR3 length equals 14 residues. CDR3 DNA sequence: TGCGCCAGCAGCCGGGGACAGGGGCTCTACGAGCAGTACTTC. Amino acids: CASSRGQGLYEQYF.

This clonotype was counted ten times or more. The genes are TRBV28 and TRBJ2-1; no clear D. Germline V gives CDR1 MDHEN, CDR2 SYDVKM. Trimming left V 3 bases short and J 3 bases short, with 3 bases between. The CDR3 is 12 amino acids. CDR3 residues: CASSFVYNEQFF. The CDR3, as DNA: TGTGCCAGCAGTTTCGTCTACAATGAGCAGTTCTTC. Variable domain in full (rest from reference TRBV28 and TRBJ2-1): DVKVTQSSRYLVKRTGEKVFLECVQDMDHENMFWYRQDPGLGLRLIYFSYDVKMKEKGDIPEGYSVSREKKERFSLILESASTNQTSMYLCASSFVYNEQFFGPGTRLTVL.

The V and J genes are TRBV27 and TRBJ2-1; no clear D gene. V lost 8 bases to trimming and J lost 3 bases, with 14 bases between them. The germline V gene encodes CDR1 MNHEY and CDR2 SMNVEV (reference sequence). This CDR3 is built from 14 residues. The CDR3 loop is CASALGYGYNEQFF. For the CDR3, the DNA is TGTGCCAGCGCGCTGGGTTATGGCTACAATGAGCAGTTCTTC.

This clonotype was counted at least ten times. The CDR3 coding sequence is TGTGCCAGCAGTTTACCGACTAGCGGGAGTTCAGATACGCAGTATTTT. Protein: CASSLPTSGSSDTQYF. The chain couples TRBV28 to TRBJ2-3; 12 bases align to TRBD2. Per germline, CDR1 MDHEN and CDR2 SYDVKM. CDR3 size: 16 residues. Trimming cost V 2 bases and J 4 bases; bases outside gene matches: 4. Looking up the rest from reference TRBV28 and TRBJ2-3 gives the full variable domain: DVKVTQSSRYLVKRTGEKVFLECVQDMDHENMFWYRQDPGLGLRLIYFSYDVKMKEKGDIPEGYSVSREKKERFSLILESASTNQTSMYLCASSLPTSGSSDTQYFGPGTRLTVL.